Listed here are 27 T cell receptor beta chains from one sample, sequenced in a study of T cells in tumors after PD-1 blockade. Using immunoSEQ multiplex PCR, the repertoire was profiled, and TCRdb retains in-frame clones only, with some absent. The repertoire consists of tens of thousands of clones, with over 75% occurring once and the leading ten covering around 15%. This specimen consisted of PBMCs, obtained before anti-PD-1 treatment. These receptors came from a human donor with basal cell carcinoma.

This clone has a handful of counts. The chain carries TRBV30 and TRBJ1-4; TRBD1 agrees at 9 bases. The CDR3 is 16 residues long. V was clipped by 3 bases and J by 8 bases; unmatched bases: 13. CDR1 GTSNPN and CDR2 SVGIG come from the germline V gene (reference sequence). CDR3 coding DNA: TGTGCCTGGAGCCGGGACAGGGTTTCCTCGGGGGAAAAACTGTTTTTT. Translation gives CAWSRDRVSSGEKLFF.

The chain uses TRBV19 and TRBJ1-1; a weak D match, TRBD1 (6 bases). V was trimmed by 1 base and J by 5 bases, leaving 14 bases between them. There are 15 residues in the CDR3. Germline V gene sequence: CDR1 LNHDA, CDR2 SQIVND (reference sequence). DNA for the CDR3: TGTGCCAGTAGTATAGTGGGGGGCGGAGGTACTGAAGCTTTCTTT. Amino acids: CASSIVGGGGTEAFF.

V gene TRBV4-2 combines with J gene TRBJ1-3, with D unclear. CDR1 and CDR2 from the germline V gene are LGHNA and YNFKEQ. The CDR3 length is 12 residues. Trimming shortened V by 4 bases and J by 4 bases, and 5 bases separated the two germline ends. CDR3 in amino acids: CASSPEGNTIYF. In DNA, the CDR3 is TGTGCCAGCAGCCCTGAGGGAAACACCATATATTTT.

The chain employs TRBV7-9 and TRBJ1-1, with D maybe TRBD1 (5 bases). Trimming removed 8 bases at V and 0 bases at J, with 10 bases between. Per the germline V gene, CDR1 is SEHNR and CDR2 is FQNEAQ (reference sequence). The CDR3 has 13 amino acids. CDR3 DNA sequence: TGTGCCAGCGAGAGGGGTTTGAACACTGAAGCTTTCTTT. Protein sequence: CASERGLNTEAFF.

This clone was detected only once. The chain couples TRBV5-4 to TRBJ2-3; D might be TRBD1 (6 bases). V was cut by 3 bases and J by 2 bases, with 22 bases left in between. This CDR3 comprises 18 residues. CDR1 and CDR2 (germline): SGHNT, YYREEE (reference sequence). The chain's CDR3 is CASSSPTPGVGYTDTQYF. In DNA, the CDR3 is TGTGCCAGCAGCTCCCCGACCCCAGGGGTCGGCTACACAGATACGCAGTATTTT.

The chain couples TRBV29-1 to TRBJ2-2; 10 bases map to TRBD1. With 1 base clipped from V and 5 bases from J, the junction kept 4 bases outside the gene matches. The CDR3 sequence is 15 residues long. Germline CDR1 and CDR2: SQVTM and ANQGSEA. The CDR3 reads CSVEGGQGRTGELFF. DNA for the CDR3: TGCAGCGTTGAAGGGGGACAGGGGCGAACCGGGGAGCTGTTTTTT.

The chain is built from TRBV6-6 and TRBJ1-2, with 7 nucleotides matching TRBD1. Germline CDR1 MNHNY, CDR2 SVGAGI (reference sequence). The V segment lost 7 bases and the J segment 1 base; nucleotides outside the gene matches: 12. CDR3 size: 16 residues. This CDR3 reads CASTPGQVQFNYGYTF. The CDR3 DNA is TGTGCCAGCACCCCAGGACAGGTCCAATTTAACTATGGCTACACCTTC.

V and J are TRBV9 and TRBJ2-7; no firm D call. Between the trimmed V and J ends, which lost 2 bases and 2 bases, there was a span of 14 bases. Looked up from germline, CDR1 is SGDLS and CDR2 is YYNGEE. CDR3 length: 15 amino acids. The CDR3 region has the DNA TGTGCCAGCAGCGTTAATCCGGCAGCTACCTACGAGCAGTACTTC. It codes for CASSVNPAATYEQYF.

The CDR3 here is CASGDRDSLNSPLHF. The CDR3, as DNA: TGTGCCAGCGGGGACCGGGACAGCCTTAATTCACCCCTCCACTTT. The V call is TRBV2, the J call TRBJ1-6; TRBD1 aligns across 7 bases. The CDR3 spans 15 residues. Germline V gives CDR1 SNHLY, CDR2 FYNNEI. Trimming cost V 8 bases and J 6 bases; bases outside gene matches: 10.

V and J are TRBV10-2 and TRBJ1-5; no reliable D call. The CDR3 sequence is 15 residues long. Germline CDR1 reads WSHSY; CDR2 reads SAAADI. Trimming cost V 2 bases and J 0 bases, with 8 bases left between them. The CDR3 region has the DNA TGCGCCAGCAGTGAGGATGGATATAGCAATCAGCCCCAGCATTTT. As protein: CASSEDGYSNQPQHF.

The table lists this clone with a count of one. V usage is TRBV7-2 and J usage is TRBJ2-1; 13 nucleotides line up with TRBD2. The CDR3 extends over 17 amino acids. Per germline, CDR1 SGHTA and CDR2 FQGNSA. V was clipped by 4 bases and J by 8 bases; unmatched bases: 11. The CDR3 region has the DNA TGTGCCAGCAGCTCCTTAAGCGGACTAGCGGGGGTAGATGAGCAGTTCTTC. Translating it yields CASSSLSGLAGVDEQFF. Together with reference TRBV7-2 and TRBJ2-1, the CDR3 gives the full variable domain: GAGVSQSPSNKVTEKGKDVELRCDPISGHTALYWYRQSLGQGLEFLIYFQGNSAPDKSGLPSDRFSAERTGGSVSTLTIQRTQQEDSAVYLCASSSLSGLAGVDEQFFGPGTRLTVL.

Only one count was recorded for this clone. The chain joins TRBV15 to TRBJ1-3, with D unclear. The CDR3 contains 19 residues. V gave up 0 bases and J gave up 0 bases, with 18 bases separating them. The germline V gene encodes CDR1 LNHNV and CDR2 YYDKDF (reference sequence). CDR3: CATSRESFTTLSSGNTIYF. The CDR3 nucleotides are TGTGCCACCAGCAGAGAATCTTTCACCACACTGAGCTCTGGAAACACCATATATTTT.

The gene calls are TRBV18 and TRBJ1-4, with D possibly TRBD1 on 5 matching bases. Germline CDR1 is KGHSH and CDR2 is LQKENI. The CDR3 spans 15 residues. Trimming took 3 bases from V and 3 from J, leaving 11 bases between them. The CDR3 region has the DNA TGTGCCAGCTCACCCTCGAGCAGGGCTAATGAAAAACTGTTTTTT. It yields the protein CASSPSSRANEKLFF.

The rearrangement uses TRBV27 and TRBJ2-6; 7 nucleotides agree with TRBD1. The junction had 4 bases not matched to a gene; V was cut back by 5 bases and J by 0 bases. Per germline, CDR1 MNHEY and CDR2 SMNVEV (reference sequence). The CDR3 is 16 amino acids. CDR3 nucleotides: TGTGCCAGCAGTCATGGGACAGTCTCTGGGGCCAACGTCCTGACTTTC. Encoded protein: CASSHGTVSGANVLTF.

This clone has a handful of counts. The rearrangement joins TRBV18 to TRBJ2-3, with D perhaps matching TRBD1 (6 bases). The CDR3 is 14 amino acids. V gave up 8 bases and J gave up 0 bases, with 12 bases separating them. Germline CDR1 reads KGHSH; CDR2 reads LQKENI. The CDR3 bases are TGTGCCAGCCGGACAGACTATAGCACAGATACGCAGTATTTT. This sequence encodes CASRTDYSTDTQYF.

The chain employs TRBV15 and TRBJ1-5; unclear D gene. The CDR3 covers 13 residues. Trimming removed 8 bases at V and 10 bases at J, with 18 bases between. Germline V gives CDR1 LNHNV, CDR2 YYDKDF (reference sequence). CDR3 sequence (DNA): TGTGCCACCGACTCCCCGAAGTGGGCACCCCAGCATTTT. Amino acid sequence: CATDSPKWAPQHF. The entire variable domain, with the rest obtained from reference TRBV15 and TRBJ1-5, is as follows: DAMVIQNPRYQVTQFGKPVTLSCSQTLNHNVMYWYQQKSSQAPKLLFHYYDKDFNNEADTPDNFQSRRPNTSFCFLDIRSPGLGDTAMYLCATDSPKWAPQHFGDGTRLSIL.

This clone has only one observation. The chain links TRBV7-2 to TRBJ1-5; D ambiguous. This CDR3 spans 15 amino acids. Between the trimmed V and J ends, which lost 4 bases and 0 bases, there was a span of 10 bases. Looked up from germline, CDR1 is SGHTA and CDR2 is FQGNSA. DNA of the CDR3: TGTGCCAGCAGCTCTTTGACATATAGCAATCAGCCCCAGCATTTT. As protein: CASSSLTYSNQPQHF. The entire variable domain, with the rest obtained from reference TRBV7-2 and TRBJ1-5, is as follows: GAGVSQSPSNKVTEKGKDVELRCDPISGHTALYWYRQSLGQGLEFLIYFQGNSAPDKSGLPSDRFSAERTGGSVSTLTIQRTQQEDSAVYLCASSSLTYSNQPQHFGDGTRLSIL.

This rearrangement joins TRBV13 to TRBJ1-2; D unresolved. The V end was cut by 1 base, the J end by 4 bases, with 16 bases between. Per germline, CDR1 PRHDT and CDR2 FYEKMQ (reference sequence). The CDR3 spans 16 residues. DNA for the CDR3: TGTGCCAGCAGCTTAGATGTCGCAGCGAGAGTCTATGGCTACACCTTC. Translating gives CASSLDVAARVYGYTF.

The chain is built from TRBV7-6 and TRBJ2-1; maybe TRBD2 (6 bases). Germline assignment: CDR1 SGHVS and CDR2 FNYEAQ. There are 12 residues in the CDR3. The V and J ends lost 3 bases and 7 bases respectively, with 7 bases between them. This CDR3 reads CASSFSGNEQFF. The CDR3 coding sequence is TGTGCCAGCAGCTTTAGCGGAAATGAGCAGTTCTTC.

The rearrangement uses TRBV7-9 and TRBJ1-4; 7 bases agree with TRBD1. The CDR3 consists of 17 residues. Looked up from germline, CDR1 is SEHNR and CDR2 is FQNEAQ (reference sequence). The V and J ends lost 5 bases and 6 bases, in that order; junction bases with no gene match: 15. This CDR3 is CASSPQAGGVKDEKLFF. The DNA for the CDR3 is TGTGCCAGCAGCCCCCAGGCAGGGGGAGTAAAAGATGAAAAACTGTTTTTT.

The rearrangement uses TRBV29-1 and TRBJ1-2; 10 positions match TRBD1. The CDR3 loop spans 16 amino acids. Looked up from germline, CDR1 is SQVTM and CDR2 is ANQGSEA. V lost 6 bases, J lost 5 bases, and 15 bases stayed unmatched. The CDR3 nucleotides are TGCAGCGTGGAACTCTTAACAAGGGACAGGGGATATGGCTACACCTTC. Protein sequence: CSVELLTRDRGYGYTF.

The chain couples TRBV25-1 to TRBJ2-3, with 8 bases aligning to TRBD1. The trim removed 5 bases at V and 4 bases at J, leaving 8 bases unmatched. The CDR3 covers 15 residues. Per germline, CDR1 MGHDK and CDR2 SYGVNS. CDR3 sequence reads: CASSPDRGRADTQYF. DNA of the CDR3: TGTGCCAGCAGTCCAGACAGGGGAAGGGCAGATACGCAGTATTTT.

Only one count was recorded for this clone. The rearrangement uses TRBV14 and TRBJ1-3; D is unclear. Deletions cut 2 bases from V and 8 bases from J, with 28 bases between. In germline, CDR1 is SGHDN, CDR2 FVKESK. This CDR3 contains 19 residues. The DNA for the CDR3 is TGTGCCAGCAGCCAATATTATCTTTTTTGCGGGTTTTTACAATACACCATATATTTT. Translating it yields CASSQYYLFCGFLQYTIYF.

The chain employs TRBV7-9 and TRBJ1-2, with D maybe TRBD1 (6 bases). CDR1 and CDR2 (germline): SEHNR, FQNEAQ (reference sequence). The CDR3 is 15 amino acids. Trimming removed 7 bases from V and 3 bases from J, with 18 bases in between. The CDR3 here is CASNDNRASDYGYTF. The DNA of the CDR3 is TGTGCCAGCAATGATAACAGGGCGTCCGACTATGGCTACACCTTC.

The chain couples TRBV7-8 to TRBJ1-2, with D uncertain. CDR1 is SGHVS, CDR2 FQNEAQ, per germline. CDR3 length: 17 residues. Trimming removed 3 bases at V and 1 base at J, with 18 bases between. CDR3 DNA sequence: TGTGCCAGCAGCTTGGTGACCGGTACGGTCAATAACTATGGCTACACCTTC. This encodes CASSLVTGTVNNYGYTF.

The CDR3 sequence is CASSATGTASGNTIYF. CDR3 nucleotides: TGTGCCAGCAGCGCAACCGGGACCGCGTCTGGAAACACCATATATTTT. The J gene is TRBJ1-3, the V gene TRBV9, with D possibly being TRBD1 (5 bases). Deletions cut 3 bases from V and 1 base from J, with 14 bases between. The CDR3 spans 16 residues. Per germline, CDR1 SGDLS and CDR2 YYNGEE.

This sequence joins TRBV5-1 and TRBJ2-1; D uncertain. Between the trimmed V and J ends, which lost 2 bases and 4 bases, there was a span of 16 bases. CDR1 and CDR2 from the germline V gene are SGHRS and YFSETQ. The CDR3 covers 16 residues. CDR3 coding DNA: TGCGCCAGCAGCTTCCAGGAACACCGGGCTTACAATGAGCAGTTCTTC. It specifies CASSFQEHRAYNEQFF.